These 18 T cell receptor beta chains were sequenced from one sample in a study of T-cell reconstitution after alpha-beta-depleted transplantation in children. Unique molecular identifiers were built into the TCRbeta library. Each CDR3 protein is one row after TCRdb ran MiXCR on the PCR reads. The sample shows some 440,000 distinct CDR3 sequences, roughly 17% of them seen only once. The starting material was PBMCs, mostly from graft donor cells, obtained 360 days after TCRalphabeta/CD19-depleted stem cell transplant. The receptor set was obtained from a boy younger than two who had a stem cell transplant for Wiskott-Aldrich syndrome, so the T cells may come from the graft donor.

This clonotype was counted between two and nine times. The rearrangement links TRBV29-1 to TRBJ1-1, with a possible D match to TRBD1 (5 bases). CDR1 and CDR2 (germline): SQVTM, ANQGSEA. The CDR3 covers 13 residues. V shed 4 bases and J shed 0 bases, with 9 bases lying between them. The CDR3 spells CSVGGLMNTEAFF. The DNA of the CDR3 is TGCAGCGTTGGGGGACTCATGAACACTGAAGCTTTCTTT.

CDR3 in amino acids: CASSQQLASLAETQYF. The CDR3 DNA is TGCGCCAGCAGCCAACAACTAGCCAGCCTGGCAGAGACCCAGTACTTC. The gene calls are TRBV4-3 and TRBJ2-5; D is possibly TRBD2 (6 bases). Between the trimmed V and J ends, which lost 2 bases and 4 bases, there was a span of 17 bases. The germline V gene encodes CDR1 LGHNA and CDR2 YSLEER. The length of the CDR3 is 16 residues.

The chain is built from TRBV23-1 and TRBJ2-7; 8 nucleotides agree with TRBD1. TRBV23-1 is labeled an ORF, and its function is uncertain. The CDR3 runs to 15 residues. The J segment lost 3 bases and the V segment lost 4 bases, leaving 8 bases of the junction unmatched. CDR3 region: CASSLTYRGSYEQYF. As DNA, the CDR3 is TGCGCCAGCAGTCTAACCTACAGGGGGAGCTACGAGCAGTACTTC.

This clonotype was counted a few times. The gene calls are TRBV7-6 and TRBJ2-7, with 8 positions matching TRBD2. The CDR3 covers 15 residues. The germline V gene encodes CDR1 SGHVS and CDR2 FNYEAQ. V was clipped by 1 base and J by 2 bases; unmatched bases: 4. The CDR3 reads CASSLGSGNTYEQYF. In DNA, the CDR3 is TGTGCCAGCAGCTTAGGTAGCGGGAATACCTACGAGCAGTACTTC.

This clonotype appeared a single time. The J gene is TRBJ2-5, the V gene TRBV10-3; no reliable D call. The CDR3 runs to 14 residues. Germline V CDR1 and CDR2: ENHRY, SYGVKD. Trimming took 0 bases from V and 5 from J, leaving 10 bases between them. The CDR3: CAISESTGPETQYF. DNA of the CDR3: TGTGCCATCAGTGAGTCCACCGGCCCGGAGACCCAGTACTTC.

This clonotype was observed a few times. The chain couples TRBV5-1 to TRBJ2-6; TRBD1 or TRBD2 may be the D gene (5 bases each). Germline lookup yields CDR1 SGHRS and CDR2 YFSETQ. V was trimmed by 1 base and J by 2 bases, leaving 7 bases between them. This CDR3 has 15 residues. The DNA of the CDR3 is TGCGCCAGCAGCTTGATGGGGGCTGGGGCCAACGTCCTGACTTTC. This sequence encodes CASSLMGAGANVLTF. Complete variable domain (other parts from reference TRBV5-1 and TRBJ2-6): KAGVTQTPRYLIKTRGQQVTLSCSPISGHRSVSWYQQTPGQGLQFLFEYFSETQRNKGNFPGRFSGRQFSNSRSEMNVSTLELGDSALYLCASSLMGAGANVLTFGAGSRLTVL.

On this clonotype: Relative to the germline gene, one junction end is altered; a read error may explain this. V and J are TRBV12-3 or TRBV12-4 and TRBJ2-2; TRBD2 might be the D (5 bases). This CDR3 is 15 amino acids long. CDR3 coding DNA: TGTGCCAGCAGTTTCGGTTTGTGGGCCAACGGGGAGCTGGTTTTT. Translated: CASSFGLWANGELVF.

This clonotype was seen a handful of times. The chain carries TRBV10-3 and TRBJ2-7; 7 positions match TRBD1. Germline loops: CDR1 ENHRY, CDR2 SYGVKD. J was trimmed by 5 bases and V by 6 bases; bases with no gene match: 19. The CDR3 is made up of 17 amino acids. The CDR3 nucleotides read TGTGCCATCAGCAAAACCGCCGGGACAGCCGACCGCCACGAGCAGTACTTC. Its protein product is CAISKTAGTADRHEQYF.

V gene TRBV28 combines with J gene TRBJ2-3; 11 bases match TRBD2. V shed 4 bases and J 2 bases; nucleotides not matched to a gene: 8. Germline assignment: CDR1 MDHEN and CDR2 SYDVKM. CDR3 length equals 17 residues. The CDR3 sequence: CASSSPLAGGLTDTQYF. In nucleotides, the CDR3 is TGTGCCAGCAGTTCCCCCCTAGCGGGAGGACTCACAGATACGCAGTATTTT.

This clonotype was seen only a few times. This chain links TRBV4-3 with TRBJ2-1, with 7 bases lining up with TRBD2. Germline loops: CDR1 LGHNA, CDR2 YSLEER. CDR3 size: 17 residues. The trim removed 0 bases at V and 6 bases at J, leaving 11 bases unmatched. Here the CDR3 reads CASSQESRPSGVNEQFF. For the CDR3, the DNA is TGCGCCAGCAGCCAAGAGTCTCGGCCTAGCGGCGTCAATGAGCAGTTCTTC.

This clonotype was counted only a few times. V gene TRBV28 combines with J gene TRBJ2-2, with 11 nucleotides matching TRBD1. This CDR3 contains 17 residues. V was pared by 6 bases and J by 4 bases, with 10 bases of the junction left unmatched. Looked up from germline, CDR1 is MDHEN and CDR2 is SYDVKM. This chain's CDR3 is CASSKARTGGGTGELFF. The CDR3 region has the DNA TGTGCCAGCAGCAAAGCTCGGACAGGGGGCGGCACCGGGGAGCTGTTTTTT.

This clonotype was counted only a few times. This chain joins TRBV20-1 and TRBJ2-7; 8 bases are a match to TRBD2. The germline gives CDR1 DFQATT, CDR2 SNEGSKA (reference sequence). The CDR3 is 14 residues long. The V gene end was trimmed by 5 bases and the J gene end by 0 bases; junction bases not matched to a gene: 6. CDR3 sequence reads: CSAATSDFSYEQYF. CDR3 in DNA: TGCAGTGCTGCGACTAGCGACTTCTCCTACGAGCAGTACTTC.

The chain has TRBV18 and TRBJ2-5; 9 bases fit TRBD1. The germline V gene encodes CDR1 KGHSH and CDR2 LQKENI. V shed 3 bases, J shed 4 bases, and the junction held 9 bases outside the gene matches. The CDR3 totals 16 residues. The CDR3 reads CASSPLGQGSRETQYF. CDR3 nucleotide sequence: TGTGCCAGCTCACCCTTGGGACAGGGAAGCCGAGAGACCCAGTACTTC. Full variable domain (missing parts from reference TRBV18 and TRBJ2-5): NAGVMQNPRHLVRRRGQEARLRCSPMKGHSHVYWYRQLPEEGLKFMVYLQKENIIDESGMPKERFSAEFPKEGPSILRIQQVVRGDSAAYFCASSPLGQGSRETQYFGPGTRLLVL.

In this sample, this clonotype turned up a few times. The chain carries TRBV11-2 and TRBJ2-1; 7 bases are shared with TRBD2. CDR1 and CDR2 from the germline V gene are SGHAT and FQNNGV. The ends lost 6 bases at V and 4 bases at J; junction bases unmatched: 9. The CDR3 spans 15 residues. The CDR3 loop reads CASSFGGRVYNEQFF. The CDR3 DNA reads as TGTGCCAGCAGTTTCGGAGGGAGGGTTTACAATGAGCAGTTCTTC. Variable domain in full (rest from reference TRBV11-2 and TRBJ2-1): EAGVAQSPRYKIIEKRQSVAFWCNPISGHATLYWYQQILGQGPKLLIQFQNNGVVDDSQLPKDRFSAERLKGVDSTLKIQPAKLEDSAVYLCASSFGGRVYNEQFFGPGTRLTVL.

J is TRBJ2-2 and V is TRBV10-3; D gene uncertain. V shed 10 bases and J shed 7 bases, with 7 bases lying between them. The CDR3 runs 10 residues. CDR1 is ENHRY, CDR2 SYGVKD, per germline. CDR3 in amino acids: CASLGGELFF. The CDR3 region has the DNA TGTGCCAGTCTGGGCGGGGAGCTGTTTTTT.

This chain links TRBV6-2 or TRBV6-3 with TRBJ2-3; D gene ambiguous. Germline lookup yields CDR1 MNHEY and CDR2 SVGEGT. The CDR3 runs to 13 residues. Trimming removed 6 bases at V and 5 bases at J, with 12 bases between. CDR3 bases: TGTGCCAGCAGACTAAATTGGGGAGATACGCAGTATTTT. Protein product: CASRLNWGDTQYF.

This chain connects TRBV4-1 to TRBJ2-5; 8 bases are shared with TRBD2. V dropped 0 bases and J dropped 3; count of bases not matched to a gene: 3. The CDR3 is 15 amino acids. Germline values: CDR1 MGHRA, CDR2 YSYEKL. CDR3 protein: CASSQDGTSEETQYF. CDR3 DNA sequence: TGCGCCAGCAGCCAAGATGGGACTAGTGAAGAGACCCAGTACTTC.

This clonotype has more than one count but fewer than ten. This rearrangement joins TRBV5-6 to TRBJ2-3; TRBD2 agrees at 7 bases. CDR1 SGHDT and CDR2 YYEEEE come from the germline V gene. This CDR3 is 19 amino acids long. V dropped 1 base and J dropped 1; count of bases not matched to a gene: 15. CDR3 coding DNA: TGTGCCAGCAGCTTGCCTTCCTTTGGTCGGGGGGACCGCACAGATACGCAGTATTTT. It yields the protein CASSLPSFGRGDRTDTQYF.